This TCR beta chain was recovered during a study of blood T cell repertoires in COVID-19. Repertoires were generated with immunoSEQ multiplex PCR, while TCRdb's copy carries only in-frame clones and drops some. Of some 160,000 clones in the sample, 70% to 90% were seen once. V trimming: 5 bases; J trimming: 6 bases; junction bases outside the gene matches: 19. CDR1 SGHTA and CDR2 FQGNSA come from the germline V gene. This CDR3 is built from 19 residues. What was sequenced was peripheral blood. The TCR was taken from a man in his 60s with acute or convalescent COVID-19. The chain carries TRBV7-2 and TRBJ2-1; 10 positions match TRBD2. The CDR3 here is CASSRAGLAGAMRSNEQFF. The CDR3 DNA sequence: TGTGCCAGCAGCAGGGCGGGGCTAGCGGGGGCCATGAGATCCAATGAGCAGTTCTTC.